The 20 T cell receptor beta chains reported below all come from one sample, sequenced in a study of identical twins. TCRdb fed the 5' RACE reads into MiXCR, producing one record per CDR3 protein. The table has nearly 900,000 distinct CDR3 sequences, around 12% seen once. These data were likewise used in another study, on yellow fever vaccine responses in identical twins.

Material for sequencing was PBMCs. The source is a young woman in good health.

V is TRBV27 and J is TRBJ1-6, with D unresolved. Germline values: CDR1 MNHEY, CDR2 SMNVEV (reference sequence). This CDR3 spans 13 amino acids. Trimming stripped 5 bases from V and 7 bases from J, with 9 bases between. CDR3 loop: CASSPFKNSPLHF. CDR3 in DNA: TGTGCCAGCAGTCCATTCAAGAATTCACCCCTCCACTTT.

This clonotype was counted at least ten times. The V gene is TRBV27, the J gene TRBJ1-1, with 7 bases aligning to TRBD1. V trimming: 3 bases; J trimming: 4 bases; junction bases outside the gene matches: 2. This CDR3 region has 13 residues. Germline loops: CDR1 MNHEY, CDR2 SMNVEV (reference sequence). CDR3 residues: CASSFTGATEAFF. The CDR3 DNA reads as TGTGCCAGCAGTTTTACAGGGGCCACTGAAGCTTTCTTT.

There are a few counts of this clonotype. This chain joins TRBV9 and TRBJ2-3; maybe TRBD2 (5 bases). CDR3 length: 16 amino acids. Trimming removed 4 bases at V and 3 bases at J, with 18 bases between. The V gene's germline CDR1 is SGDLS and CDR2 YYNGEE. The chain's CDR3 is CASSPESGRGTDTQYF. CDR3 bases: TGTGCCAGCAGCCCGGAGAGCGGTCGGGGTACAGATACGCAGTATTTT.

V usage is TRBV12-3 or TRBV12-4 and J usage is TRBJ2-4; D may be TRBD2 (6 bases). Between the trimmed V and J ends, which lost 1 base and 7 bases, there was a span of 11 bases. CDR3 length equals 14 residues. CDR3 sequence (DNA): TGTGCCAGCAGTTTAGGCGGGACGCGTAACATTCAGTACTTC. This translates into CASSLGGTRNIQYF.

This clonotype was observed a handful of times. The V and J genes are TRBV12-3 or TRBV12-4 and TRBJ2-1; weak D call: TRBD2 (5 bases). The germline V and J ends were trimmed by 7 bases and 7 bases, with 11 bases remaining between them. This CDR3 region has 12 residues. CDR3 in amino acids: CASNLLANEQFF. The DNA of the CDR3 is TGTGCCAGCAATTTGTTAGCGAATGAGCAGTTCTTC.

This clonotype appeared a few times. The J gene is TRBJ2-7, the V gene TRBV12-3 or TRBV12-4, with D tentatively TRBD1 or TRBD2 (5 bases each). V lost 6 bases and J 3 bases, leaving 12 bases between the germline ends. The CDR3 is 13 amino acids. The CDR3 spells CASSRDGFYEQYF. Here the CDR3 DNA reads TGTGCCAGCAGCCGGGACGGCTTCTACGAGCAGTACTTC.

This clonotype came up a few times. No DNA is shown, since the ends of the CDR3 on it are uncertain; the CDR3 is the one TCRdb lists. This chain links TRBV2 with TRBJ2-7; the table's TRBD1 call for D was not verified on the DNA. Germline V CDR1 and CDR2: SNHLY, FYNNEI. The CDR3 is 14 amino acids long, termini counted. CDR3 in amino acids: CASILAGSSYEQYF.

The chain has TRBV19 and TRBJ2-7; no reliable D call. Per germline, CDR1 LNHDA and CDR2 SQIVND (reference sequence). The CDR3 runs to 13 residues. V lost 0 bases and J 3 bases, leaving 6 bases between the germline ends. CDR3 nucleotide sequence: TGTGCCAGTAGTATAGAGGTTAACTACGAGCAGTACTTC. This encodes CASSIEVNYEQYF.

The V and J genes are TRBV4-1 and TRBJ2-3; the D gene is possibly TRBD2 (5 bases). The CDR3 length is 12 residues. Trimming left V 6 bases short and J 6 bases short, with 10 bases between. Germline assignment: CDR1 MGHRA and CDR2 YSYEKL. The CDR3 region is CASSGESDTQYF. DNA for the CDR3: TGCGCCAGCAGTGGGGAGTCCGATACGCAGTATTTT.

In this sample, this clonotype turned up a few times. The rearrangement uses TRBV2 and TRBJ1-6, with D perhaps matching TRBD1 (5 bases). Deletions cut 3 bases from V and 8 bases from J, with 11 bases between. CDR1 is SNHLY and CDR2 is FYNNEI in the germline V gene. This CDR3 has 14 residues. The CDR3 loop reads CASSDRGRDSPLHF. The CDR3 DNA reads TGTGCCAGCAGTGACCGGGGACGTGATTCACCCCTCCACTTT. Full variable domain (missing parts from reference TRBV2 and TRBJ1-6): EPEVTQTPSHQVTQMGQEVILRCVPISNHLYFYWYRQILGQKVEFLVSFYNNEISEKSEIFDDQFSVERPDGSNFTLKIRSTKLEDSAMYFCASSDRGRDSPLHFGNGTRLTVT.

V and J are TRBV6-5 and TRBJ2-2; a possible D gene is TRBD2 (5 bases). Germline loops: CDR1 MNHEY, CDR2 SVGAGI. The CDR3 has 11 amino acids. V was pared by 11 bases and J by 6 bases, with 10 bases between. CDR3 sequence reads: CACEEAGELFF. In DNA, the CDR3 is TGTGCCTGCGAGGAGGCCGGGGAGCTGTTTTTT.

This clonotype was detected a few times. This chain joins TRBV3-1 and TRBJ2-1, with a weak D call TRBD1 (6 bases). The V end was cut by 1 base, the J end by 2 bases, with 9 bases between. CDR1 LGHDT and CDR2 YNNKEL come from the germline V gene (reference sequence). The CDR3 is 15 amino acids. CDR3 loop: CASSQGAGAYNEQFF. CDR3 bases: TGTGCCAGCAGCCAAGGGGCAGGGGCCTACAATGAGCAGTTCTTC.

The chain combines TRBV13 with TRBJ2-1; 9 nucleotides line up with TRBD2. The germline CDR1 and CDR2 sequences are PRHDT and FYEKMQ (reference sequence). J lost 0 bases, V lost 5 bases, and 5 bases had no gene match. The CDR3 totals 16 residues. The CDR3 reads CASSARGLASYNEQFF. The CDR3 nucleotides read TGTGCCAGCAGCGCCCGGGGACTAGCCTCCTACAATGAGCAGTTCTTC.

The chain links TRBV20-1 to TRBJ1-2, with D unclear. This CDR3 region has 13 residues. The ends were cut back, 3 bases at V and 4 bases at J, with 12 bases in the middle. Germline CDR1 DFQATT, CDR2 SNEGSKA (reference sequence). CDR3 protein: CSASGRSAYGYTF. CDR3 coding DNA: TGCAGTGCTAGCGGCAGGTCTGCCTATGGCTACACCTTC.

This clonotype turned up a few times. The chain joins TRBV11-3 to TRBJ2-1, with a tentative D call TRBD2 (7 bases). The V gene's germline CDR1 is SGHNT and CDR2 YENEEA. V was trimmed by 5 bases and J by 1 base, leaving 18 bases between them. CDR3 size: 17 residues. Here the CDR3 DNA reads TGTGCCAGCAGCCCTGGGGGCGGGAGTAGGTCCTACAATGAGCAGTTCTTC. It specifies CASSPGGGSRSYNEQFF.

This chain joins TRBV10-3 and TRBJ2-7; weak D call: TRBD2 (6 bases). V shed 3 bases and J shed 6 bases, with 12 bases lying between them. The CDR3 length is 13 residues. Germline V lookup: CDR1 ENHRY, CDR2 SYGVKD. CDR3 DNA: TGTGCCATCAGTGATGACGGGGGTCCCGAGCAGTACGTC. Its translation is CAISDDGGPEQYV.

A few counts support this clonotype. The CDR3 spells CASSPRWDRVYDEQFF. The CDR3 DNA is TGTGCCAGCAGCCCCAGGTGGGACAGGGTCTATGATGAGCAGTTCTTC. The chain combines TRBV6-1 with TRBJ2-1; 9 nucleotides align to TRBD1. The trim removed 6 bases at V and 8 bases at J, leaving 14 bases unmatched. Per germline, CDR1 MNHNS and CDR2 SASEGT. CDR3 size: 16 residues.

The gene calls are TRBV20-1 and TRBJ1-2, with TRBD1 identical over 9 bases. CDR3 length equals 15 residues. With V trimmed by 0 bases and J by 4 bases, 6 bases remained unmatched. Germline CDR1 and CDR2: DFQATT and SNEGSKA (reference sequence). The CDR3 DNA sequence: TGCAGTGCTAGAGAAGGGCGGGACAGGGTCTATGGCTACACCTTC. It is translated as CSAREGRDRVYGYTF.

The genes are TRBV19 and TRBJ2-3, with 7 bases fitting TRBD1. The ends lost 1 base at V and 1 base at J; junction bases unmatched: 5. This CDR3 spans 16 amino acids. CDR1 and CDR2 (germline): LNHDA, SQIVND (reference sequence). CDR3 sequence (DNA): TGTGCCAGTAGTATAGCCGGGACAGTTGGCACAGATACGCAGTATTTT. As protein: CASSIAGTVGTDTQYF. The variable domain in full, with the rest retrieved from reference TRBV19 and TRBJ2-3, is DGGITQSPKYLFRKEGQNVTLSCEQNLNHDAMYWYRQDPGQGLRLIYYSQIVNDFQKGDIAEGYSVSREKKESFPLTVTSAQKNPTAFYLCASSIAGTVGTDTQYFGPGTRLTVL.

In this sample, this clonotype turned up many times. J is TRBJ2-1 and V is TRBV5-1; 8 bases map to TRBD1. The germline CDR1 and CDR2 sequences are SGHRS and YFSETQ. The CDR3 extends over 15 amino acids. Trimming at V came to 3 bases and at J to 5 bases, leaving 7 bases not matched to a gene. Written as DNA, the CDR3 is TGCGCCAGCAGCTGGACCTCAGGGGGCCACAATGAGCAGTTCTTC. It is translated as CASSWTSGGHNEQFF.